This TCR beta chain was identified during a study of radiation and T cells in renal cell carcinoma. Study as a whole: Nephrectomy followed 15 Gy stereotactic body radiation by 4 weeks.

Worth noting for this clone: Its antigen is unknown.

TCRdb's copy holds only in-frame clones and misses some; the assay was immunoSEQ multiplex PCR. Among some 120,000 clones listed, more than 70% were seen once. Time point in this sample: blood 2 weeks post-SBRT. The treatment was: 15 Gy SBRT to primary tumor, nephrectomy 4 weeks later. The CDR3 covers 16 residues. Germline values: CDR1 KGHSH, CDR2 LQKENI. V lost 3 bases and J lost 4; bases outside the gene matches: 10. Study findings and constraints: Top tumor clonotypes rose in blood 2 weeks post-radiation, then contracted.

The rearrangement links TRBV18 to TRBJ2-5; 8 bases are a match to TRBD2. The clonotype originates from a woman between 70 and 85 years old with renal cell carcinoma. Sequenced material: blood, taken from a patient whose treatment included radiotherapy and nephrectomy. The CDR3 DNA reads TGTGCCAGCTCACCCTCGGGACTAGGTTCAATAGAGACCCAGTACTTC. This codes for CASSPSGLGSIETQYF.